The next 23 T cell receptor beta chains were all read from a single sample in a study of T cell responses to AZD1222 COVID-19 vaccine. The table came from immunoSEQ multiplex PCR; TCRdb's copy has only in-frame clones and leaves some out. The table records about 140,000 clones, 80% to 90% of them present only once. The specimen comprised peripheral blood, sampled on day 0 of AZD1222 vaccination. The receptors were gathered from an adult in good health.

This clone was counted once. The chain employs TRBV7-6 and TRBJ2-7, with a weak D call TRBD1 (6 bases). The V gene lost 5 bases and the J gene lost 5 bases, with 19 bases spanning the gap. The CDR3 runs to 15 residues. The germline V gene has CDR1 SGHVS and CDR2 FNYEAQ. CDR3 residues: CASSVTLQGTHEQYF. The DNA for the CDR3 is TGTGCCAGCAGCGTCACCCTCCAGGGGACCCACGAGCAGTACTTC.

This chain links TRBV7-9 with TRBJ1-2, with TRBD1 matching 9 bases. This CDR3 is built from 13 residues. Germline CDR1 reads SEHNR; CDR2 reads FQNEAQ (reference sequence). After removal of 4 bases from V and 6 bases from J, the junction contained 3 bases not matched to a gene. CDR3 protein: CASSWTGANGYTF. The CDR3 coding sequence is TGTGCCAGCAGCTGGACAGGGGCCAATGGCTACACCTTC.

V and J are TRBV4-2 and TRBJ1-1; D gene uncertain. The ends were cut back, 0 bases at V and 4 bases at J, with 9 bases in the middle. CDR3 length equals 14 residues. CDR1 LGHNA and CDR2 YNFKEQ come from the germline V gene. The DNA of the CDR3 is TGTGCCAGCAGCCAAGATCCCAGTTCCACTGAAGCTTTCTTT. Its translation: CASSQDPSSTEAFF.

The chain carries TRBV2 and TRBJ1-1; D perhaps matches TRBD1 (5 bases). The CDR3 is made up of 14 amino acids. Germline CDR1 SNHLY, CDR2 FYNNEI. V lost 8 bases to trimming and J lost 6 bases, with 19 bases between them. Written as DNA, the CDR3 is TGTGCCAGCCGCACCTCGACAGTCGTGTCTGAAGCTTTCTTT. Residues: CASRTSTVVSEAFF.

The V and J genes are TRBV5-5 and TRBJ2-3, with D possibly being TRBD1 or TRBD2 (5 bases each). V was pared by 0 bases and J by 4 bases, with 15 bases between. The germline V gene has CDR1 SGHKS and CDR2 YYEKEE (reference sequence). This CDR3 region has 16 residues. The CDR3 DNA sequence: TGTGCCAGCAGCTTGGAAGGGACCGGGGTCGCAGATACGCAGTATTTT. Translating gives CASSLEGTGVADTQYF.

V gene TRBV2 combines with J gene TRBJ2-7; TRBD1 might be the D (6 bases). The CDR3 contains 17 residues. V was clipped by 6 bases and J by 6 bases, with 27 bases between them. Germline V gene sequence: CDR1 SNHLY, CDR2 FYNNEI. CDR3 DNA: TGTGCCAGCAGCTTTCTCGCGACGAGGGACAACTCTTTCGAGCAGTACTTC. Protein: CASSFLATRDNSFEQYF.

The V gene is TRBV5-1, the J gene TRBJ2-4, with D tentatively TRBD1 (6 bases). In germline, CDR1 is SGHRS, CDR2 YFSETQ. The V end was cut by 4 bases, the J end by 10 bases, with 18 bases between. This CDR3 spans 14 amino acids. CDR3: CASSRDTGTQIQYF. CDR3 coding DNA: TGCGCCAGCAGCAGGGACACCGGGACACAGATTCAGTACTTC.

V and J are TRBV2 and TRBJ2-5, with 8 positions matching TRBD1. V shed 1 base, J shed 2 bases, and the junction held 6 bases outside the gene matches. This CDR3 has 16 residues. Germline CDR1 SNHLY, CDR2 FYNNEI. The CDR3 protein is CASSEGFGTGQETQYF. CDR3 nucleotide sequence: TGTGCCAGCAGTGAAGGTTTCGGGACAGGACAAGAGACCCAGTACTTC. The complete variable domain, with remaining parts taken from reference TRBV2 and TRBJ2-5, reads EPEVTQTPSHQVTQMGQEVILRCVPISNHLYFYWYRQILGQKVEFLVSFYNNEISEKSEIFDDQFSVERPDGSNFTLKIRSTKLEDSAMYFCASSEGFGTGQETQYFGPGTRLLVL.

The chain has TRBV7-3 and TRBJ1-1, with D possibly TRBD1 on 5 matching bases. Trimming left V 1 base short and J 0 bases short, with 9 bases between. The CDR3 sequence is 15 residues long. Germline V gene data show CDR1 as SGHTA and CDR2 as FQGTGA. In nucleotides, the CDR3 is TGTGCCAGCAGCTTAAGCGCAGGGATGAACACTGAAGCTTTCTTT. The encoded protein is CASSLSAGMNTEAFF.

This clone was recorded a few times. The rearrangement joins TRBV6-5 to TRBJ1-4; D perhaps matches TRBD1 (6 bases). V was shortened by 5 bases and J by 0 bases, with 10 bases between the two germline ends. CDR3 size: 15 residues. Germline CDR1 reads MNHEY; CDR2 reads SVGAGI. CDR3 nucleotide sequence: TGTGCCAGCAGTCGGACAGACGCAACTAATGAAAAACTGTTTTTT. Its translation: CASSRTDATNEKLFF.

The chain employs TRBV27 and TRBJ1-1; D possibly corresponds to TRBD1 (6 bases). The germline V gene has CDR1 MNHEY and CDR2 SMNVEV (reference sequence). Trimming stripped 5 bases from V and 0 bases from J, with 16 bases between. This CDR3 has 16 amino acids. The CDR3 DNA is TGTGCCAGCAGTCCAACCTCGGGGGGCCTGAACACTGAAGCTTTCTTT. The encoded protein is CASSPTSGGLNTEAFF.

The J gene is TRBJ2-2, the V gene TRBV7-8; a possible D gene is TRBD2 (5 bases). Trimming took off 5 bases at V and 6 bases at J, with 13 bases between the two ends. This CDR3 is 14 amino acids long. Germline CDR1 is SGHVS and CDR2 is FQNEAQ. Here the CDR3 reads CASSKYGDPGELFF. As DNA, the CDR3 is TGTGCCAGCAGCAAATACGGGGATCCCGGGGAGCTGTTTTTT.

The rearrangement uses TRBV30 and TRBJ1-1, with D unresolved. This CDR3 is 13 amino acids long. Germline V CDR1 and CDR2: GTSNPN, SVGIG (reference sequence). Trimming removed 4 bases at V and 2 bases at J, with 11 bases between. CDR3 loop: CAWNGGPNTEAFF. The CDR3 coding sequence is TGTGCCTGGAACGGAGGGCCAAACACTGAAGCTTTCTTT.

The chain carries TRBV11-2 and TRBJ2-7; 7 bases map to TRBD1. The CDR3 spans 16 residues. J lost 2 bases, V lost 5 bases, and 12 bases had no gene match. The V gene's germline CDR1 is SGHAT and CDR2 FQNNGV. For the CDR3, the DNA is TGTGCCAGCAGCCCCAATAAAAAGGGGGCTCCCTACGAGCAGTACTTC. As protein: CASSPNKKGAPYEQYF.

This clone is a singleton in its sample. DNA of the CDR3: TGTGCCAGCATCTTATATGGCTACACCTTC. Its translation is CASILYGYTF. The V call is TRBV6-4, the J call TRBJ1-2, with unresolved D. The CDR3 consists of 10 residues. The V gene lost 7 bases and the J gene lost 5 bases, with 5 bases spanning the gap. Germline V gene sequence: CDR1 MRHNA, CDR2 SNTAGT.

The table lists this clone with a few counts. The chain couples TRBV5-1 to TRBJ1-5; D may be TRBD1 (5 bases). The ends were cut back, 3 bases at V and 1 base at J, with 11 bases in the middle. The length of the CDR3 is 15 residues. Looked up from germline, CDR1 is SGHRS and CDR2 is YFSETQ. Here the CDR3 DNA reads TGCGCCAGCAGCTCGGGACCGGGCAGCAATCAGCCCCAGCATTTT. Protein product: CASSSGPGSNQPQHF. Supplemented by reference TRBV5-1 and TRBJ1-5, the full variable domain reads KAGVTQTPRYLIKTRGQQVTLSCSPISGHRSVSWYQQTPGQGLQFLFEYFSETQRNKGNFPGRFSGRQFSNSRSEMNVSTLELGDSALYLCASSSGPGSNQPQHFGDGTRLSIL.

The chain has TRBV7-2 and TRBJ1-2; D remains ambiguous. The CDR3 consists of 14 residues. Trimming stripped 5 bases from V and 4 bases from J, with 14 bases between. Per the germline V gene, CDR1 is SGHTA and CDR2 is FQGNSA. CDR3 bases: TGTGCCAGCAGCCTTCATAGCCCTATCTATGGCTACACCTTC. Translated: CASSLHSPIYGYTF.

This rearrangement joins TRBV4-1 to TRBJ2-3, with D perhaps matching TRBD1 (6 bases). V lost 5 bases, J lost 4 bases, and 25 bases lay in between. This CDR3 is built from 18 residues. Germline CDR1 is MGHRA and CDR2 is YSYEKL. CDR3 loop: CASSAQLGTMGRSDTQYF. CDR3 sequence (DNA): TGCGCCAGCAGCGCCCAGCTAGGGACAATGGGGAGATCAGATACGCAGTATTTT.

The chain employs TRBV5-1 and TRBJ1-4; D is unresolved. Per the germline V gene, CDR1 is SGHRS and CDR2 is YFSETQ. The CDR3 has 15 amino acids. Deletions cut 1 base from V and 0 bases from J, with 7 bases between. CDR3 nucleotides: TGCGCCAGCAGCTTGACGGCTACAACTAATGAAAAACTGTTTTTT. Translated: CASSLTATTNEKLFF.

This CDR3 is CATSDSRGGGGLEQFF. CDR3 nucleotides: TGTGCCACCAGTGATTCCCGGGGGGGCGGGGGACTAGAGCAGTTCTTC. The chain couples TRBV24-1 to TRBJ2-1; TRBD2 matches 8 bases. Germline V gene lookup returns CDR1 KGHDR and CDR2 SFDVKD. The CDR3 covers 16 residues. After removal of 2 bases from V and 10 bases from J, the junction contained 12 bases not matched to a gene.

The chain is built from TRBV28 and TRBJ1-1; D is perhaps TRBD1 (5 bases). Germline CDR1 MDHEN, CDR2 SYDVKM. The ends were cut back, 6 bases at V and 1 base at J, with 18 bases in the middle. The length of the CDR3 is 16 residues. CDR3 sequence: CASSHNRQKRNTEAFF. CDR3 coding DNA: TGTGCCAGCAGCCATAACCGACAGAAGAGGAACACTGAAGCTTTCTTT.

J is TRBJ2-1 and V is TRBV18, with TRBD1 matching over 10 bases. The CDR3 runs to 16 residues. CDR1 and CDR2 (germline): KGHSH, LQKENI. V dropped 4 bases and J dropped 5; count of bases not matched to a gene: 8. Written as DNA, the CDR3 is TGTGCCAGCTCACTATTGCCGGGACAGGGGAACAATGAGCAGTTCTTC. Protein: CASSLLPGQGNNEQFF.

This clone was counted a single time. The chain is built from TRBV24-1 and TRBJ2-1, with D hard to call. V was trimmed by 5 bases and J by 9 bases, leaving 10 bases between them. Germline CDR1 KGHDR, CDR2 SFDVKD. The CDR3 totals 12 residues. The CDR3: CATSVREAEQFF. The CDR3 DNA follows: TGTGCCACCAGTGTTAGAGAAGCTGAGCAGTTCTTC.